This section outlines one T cell receptor (beta chain) sequence together with its context. As yet, its antigen is unknown. Unmatched junction bases numbered 9, after V lost 4 bases and J lost 4 bases. Germline CDR1 is SGHTA and CDR2 is FQGNSA. The CDR3 covers 16 residues. Separate from the approximately 670-subject first cohort was the 120-subject validation cohort, to which the donors belonged. The data were taken from a study of cytomegalovirus exposure and HLA in healthy donors. Background on the study: In a later analysis, the approximately 110 validation repertoires were reported to have used the same platform as the approximately 700 first-cohort repertoires.

Using immunoSEQ multiplex PCR, the repertoire was profiled, and TCRdb retains in-frame clones only, with some absent. The data contain roughly 80,000 clones, 85% to 95% of them seen just once; the ten biggest clones take up approximately 0.67%. General study results and limits: CMV antigen specificity was confirmed in vitro for three CMV-associated chains. Subsequent analysis showed first-cohort TCR clusters tending to co-occur in around 110 validation repertoires.

The source material was PBMCs. V and J are TRBV7-2 and TRBJ1-2, with TRBD1 matching over 10 bases. The receptor was derived from a man younger than 30 in good health and CMV-seronegative. This CDR3 is CASSSLRGDRGYGYTF. CDR3 DNA: TGTGCCAGCAGCTCTCTTAGGGGGGACAGGGGCTATGGCTACACCTTC.